A single sample gave rise to the 10 T cell receptor beta chains below, sequenced in a study of T-cell reconstitution after alpha-beta-depleted transplantation in children. Researchers prepared the TCRbeta library using unique molecular identifiers, the study reports. Each CDR3 protein gets one entry after TCRdb re-called the PCR reads with MiXCR. The sample holds hundreds of thousands of distinct CDR3 sequences; 10% to 15% are singletons and the top ten take about 2.2%. The starting material was PBMCs, mostly from graft donor cells, obtained 360 days after TCRalphabeta/CD19-depleted stem cell transplant. Every receptor here comes from a male patient younger than 18 who had a stem cell transplant for acute myeloid leukemia, so the T cells may come from the graft donor.

The DNA of the CDR3 is TGTGCCACCAGTCCCCCCACGGGAGCTGGGACAGATACGCAGTATTTT. Translating gives CATSPPTGAGTDTQYF. The V gene is TRBV24-1, the J gene TRBJ2-3; a possible D gene is TRBD2 (6 bases). CDR1 is KGHDR and CDR2 is SFDVKD in the germline V gene. V lost 6 bases to trimming and J lost 3 bases, with 18 bases between them. CDR3 size: 16 residues.

The V gene is TRBV6-2 or TRBV6-3, the J gene TRBJ1-2, with 9 bases fitting TRBD1. Germline CDR1 and CDR2: MNHEY and SVGEGT. The length of the CDR3 is 16 residues. Trimming at V came to 0 bases and at J to 8 bases, leaving 10 bases not matched to a gene. The CDR3 loop reads CASSYSGIGQGFGYTF. In DNA, the CDR3 is TGTGCCAGCAGTTACTCGGGGATTGGACAGGGGTTCGGCTACACCTTC.

This clonotype was found many times. The chain employs TRBV6-5 and TRBJ2-7; D uncertain. CDR3 length equals 12 residues. The V and J ends lost 6 bases and 6 bases respectively, with 12 bases between them. The germline CDR1 and CDR2 sequences are MNHEY and SVGAGI. The CDR3 coding sequence is TGTGCCAGCAGCCTGCAATGGGGCGAGCAGTACTTC. Translating gives CASSLQWGEQYF.

This chain joins TRBV11-2 and TRBJ2-7; D is unresolved. The germline V gene encodes CDR1 SGHAT and CDR2 FQNNGV. The length of the CDR3 is 10 residues. CDR3 DNA: TGTGCGGAGAGTGATGGCGAGCAGTACTTC. Protein product: CAESDGEQYF.

The chain joins TRBV24-1 to TRBJ2-3; 8 bases map to TRBD2. V lost 4 bases and J lost 2; bases outside the gene matches: 7. CDR3 size: 16 residues. Germline assignment: CDR1 KGHDR and CDR2 SFDVKD. Written as DNA, the CDR3 is TGTGCCACCAGTGAAAGACCGGGACTAGTCACAGATACGCAGTATTTT. Translated: CATSERPGLVTDTQYF.

The V gene is TRBV18, the J gene TRBJ2-1; 11 bases fit TRBD2. With 5 bases clipped from V and 4 bases from J, the junction kept 4 bases outside the gene matches. Germline CDR1 is KGHSH and CDR2 is LQKENI. This CDR3 comprises 15 residues. CDR3 sequence: CASSASSGRYNEQFF. The CDR3 DNA reads TGTGCCAGCTCAGCCTCTAGCGGGAGGTACAATGAGCAGTTCTTC.

This clonotype came up many times. The CDR3: CSVELGPFQETQYF. In DNA form, the CDR3 reads TGCAGCGTTGAACTAGGACCATTCCAGGAGACCCAGTACTTC. J is TRBJ2-5 and V is TRBV29-1; D uncertain. V lost 2 bases and J lost 5, with 15 bases in between. The CDR3 spans 14 residues. Germline values: CDR1 SQVTM, CDR2 ANQGSEA.

V gene TRBV6-2 or TRBV6-3 combines with J gene TRBJ2-1; possibly TRBD2 for D (5 bases). V was trimmed by 2 bases and J by 6 bases, leaving 11 bases between them. This CDR3 comprises 14 residues. Germline CDR1 and CDR2: MNHEY and SVGEGT. Here the CDR3 reads CASSYERKGNEQFF. The CDR3 nucleotides are TGTGCCAGCAGTTACGAGCGGAAGGGCAATGAGCAGTTCTTC.

This clonotype occurred a few times. The gene calls are TRBV6-5 and TRBJ2-7; TRBD2 aligns across 7 bases. CDR3 length: 15 residues. Looked up from germline, CDR1 is MNHEY and CDR2 is SVGAGI. J was trimmed by 7 bases and V by 0 bases; bases with no gene match: 9. The CDR3, as DNA: TGTGCCAGCAGTTACTCAAGCGGGGCCAGCTGGGAGCAGTACTTC. Translation gives CASSYSSGASWEQYF.

This clonotype has ten or more counts. V gene TRBV5-1 combines with J gene TRBJ2-7, with a tentative D call TRBD1 (6 bases). V dropped 7 bases and J dropped 6 bases, with 26 bases sitting between them. The CDR3 has 16 amino acids. The germline CDR1 and CDR2 sequences are SGHRS and YFSETQ. The CDR3 DNA reads as TGCGCCAGCGGTGGTTCGTCCGCAGGGGTTTGGGGCGAGCAGTACTTC. Amino acids: CASGGSSAGVWGEQYF.